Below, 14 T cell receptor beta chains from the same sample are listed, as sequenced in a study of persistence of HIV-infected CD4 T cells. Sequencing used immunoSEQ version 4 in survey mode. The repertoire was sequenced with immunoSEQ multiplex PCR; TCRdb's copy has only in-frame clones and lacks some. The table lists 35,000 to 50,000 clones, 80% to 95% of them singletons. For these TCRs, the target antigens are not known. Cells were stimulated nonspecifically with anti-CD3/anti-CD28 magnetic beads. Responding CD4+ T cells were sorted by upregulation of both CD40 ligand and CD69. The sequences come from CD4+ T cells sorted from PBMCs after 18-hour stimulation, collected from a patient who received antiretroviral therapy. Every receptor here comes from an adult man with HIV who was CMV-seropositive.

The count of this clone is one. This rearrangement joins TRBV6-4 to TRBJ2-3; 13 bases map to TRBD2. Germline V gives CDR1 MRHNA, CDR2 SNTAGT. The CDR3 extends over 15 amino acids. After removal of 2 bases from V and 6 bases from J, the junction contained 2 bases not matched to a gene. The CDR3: CASSDGTSGVDTQYF. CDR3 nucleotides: TGTGCCAGCAGTGACGGGACTAGCGGGGTGGATACGCAGTATTTT.

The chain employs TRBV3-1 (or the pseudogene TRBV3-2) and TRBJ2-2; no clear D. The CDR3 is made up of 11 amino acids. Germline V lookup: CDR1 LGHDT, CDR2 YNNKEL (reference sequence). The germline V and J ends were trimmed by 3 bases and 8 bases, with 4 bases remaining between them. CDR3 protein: CASSQSGELFF. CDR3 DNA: TGTGCCAGCAGCCAGTCGGGGGAGCTGTTTTTT.

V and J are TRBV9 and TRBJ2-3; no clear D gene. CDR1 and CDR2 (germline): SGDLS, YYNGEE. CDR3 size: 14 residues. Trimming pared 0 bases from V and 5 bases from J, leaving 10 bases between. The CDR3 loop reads CASSVASARDTQYF. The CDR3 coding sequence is TGTGCCAGCAGCGTAGCTTCGGCTAGAGATACGCAGTATTTT.

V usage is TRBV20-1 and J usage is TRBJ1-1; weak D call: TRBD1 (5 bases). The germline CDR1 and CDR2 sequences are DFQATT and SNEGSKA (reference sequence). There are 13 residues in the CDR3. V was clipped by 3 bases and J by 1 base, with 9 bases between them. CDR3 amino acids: CSASNGGNTEAFF. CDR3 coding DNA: TGCAGTGCTAGTAACGGGGGGAACACTGAAGCTTTCTTT.

The CDR3 bases are TGTGCCAGTATGACCCAGGGATTGGTGTCGGGGGAGCTGTTTTTT. Protein: CASMTQGLVSGELFF. This sequence joins TRBV19 and TRBJ2-2; TRBD1 is a possible D gene (5 bases). This CDR3 has 15 residues. CDR1 is LNHDA and CDR2 is SQIVND in the germline V gene (reference sequence). V was cut by 7 bases and J by 8 bases, with 20 bases left in between.

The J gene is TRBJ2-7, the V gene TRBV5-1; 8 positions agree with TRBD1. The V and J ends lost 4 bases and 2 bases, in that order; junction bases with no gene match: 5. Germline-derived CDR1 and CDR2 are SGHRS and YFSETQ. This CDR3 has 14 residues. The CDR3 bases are TGCGCCAGCAGCCCGACAGGGGCTCCCTACGAGCAGTACTTC. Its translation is CASSPTGAPYEQYF.

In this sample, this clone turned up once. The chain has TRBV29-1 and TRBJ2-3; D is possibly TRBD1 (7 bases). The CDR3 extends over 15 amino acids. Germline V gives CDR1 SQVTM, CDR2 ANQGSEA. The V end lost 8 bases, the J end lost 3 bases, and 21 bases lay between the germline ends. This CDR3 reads CSFRFAGQRTDTQYF. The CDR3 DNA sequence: TGCAGCTTCCGTTTCGCGGGACAGCGAACAGATACGCAGTATTTT.

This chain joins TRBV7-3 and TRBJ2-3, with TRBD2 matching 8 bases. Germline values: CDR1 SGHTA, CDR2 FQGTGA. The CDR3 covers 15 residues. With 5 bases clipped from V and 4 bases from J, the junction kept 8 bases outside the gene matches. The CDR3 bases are TGTGCCAGCAGCCCCAGGCGGGGGGCCTCAGATACGCAGTATTTT. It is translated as CASSPRRGASDTQYF.

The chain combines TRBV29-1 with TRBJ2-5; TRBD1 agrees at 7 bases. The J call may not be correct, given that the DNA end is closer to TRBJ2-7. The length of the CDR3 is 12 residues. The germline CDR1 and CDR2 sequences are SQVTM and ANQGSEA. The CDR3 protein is CSAQDRPSEQYF. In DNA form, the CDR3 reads TGCAGCGCCCAGGACAGGCCGTCCGAGCAGTACTTC.

CDR3 DNA: TGTGCCAGCAGCAAAAATAGCGGGGGTGCGACAGATACGCAGTATTTT. Residues: CASSKNSGGATDTQYF. The chain is built from TRBV4-2 and TRBJ2-3, with 9 bases identical to TRBD2. Germline-derived CDR1 and CDR2 are LGHNA and YNFKEQ. Losses at the gene ends were 5 bases for V and 3 bases for J; bases not matched to a gene: 9. The CDR3 is 16 residues long.

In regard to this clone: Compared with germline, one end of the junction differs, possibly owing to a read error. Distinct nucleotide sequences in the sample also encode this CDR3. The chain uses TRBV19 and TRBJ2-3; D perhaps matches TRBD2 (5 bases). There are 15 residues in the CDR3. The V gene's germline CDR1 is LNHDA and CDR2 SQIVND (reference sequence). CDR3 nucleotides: TGTGCCAGTAGGACAACGTGGTCTAGCACAGATACGCAATATTTT. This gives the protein CASRTTWSSTDTQYF.

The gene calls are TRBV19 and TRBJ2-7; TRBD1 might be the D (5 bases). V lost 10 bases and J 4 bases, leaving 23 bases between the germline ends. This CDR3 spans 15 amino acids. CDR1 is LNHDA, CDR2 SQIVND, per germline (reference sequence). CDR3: CANSLSRQPKYEQYF. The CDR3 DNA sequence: TGTGCCAACAGCCTTTCGAGACAGCCTAAATACGAGCAGTACTTC.

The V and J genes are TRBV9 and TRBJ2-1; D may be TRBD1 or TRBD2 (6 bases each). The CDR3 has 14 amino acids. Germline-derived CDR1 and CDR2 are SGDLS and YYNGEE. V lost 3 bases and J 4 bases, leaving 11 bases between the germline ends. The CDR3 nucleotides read TGTGCCAGCAGCGAAAGGGGGGTATACAATGAGCAGTTCTTC. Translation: CASSERGVYNEQFF.

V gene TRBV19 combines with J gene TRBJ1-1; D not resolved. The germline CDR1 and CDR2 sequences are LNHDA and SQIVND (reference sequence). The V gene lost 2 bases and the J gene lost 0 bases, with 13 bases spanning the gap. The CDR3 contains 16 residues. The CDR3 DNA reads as TGTGCCAGTAGTATAAAAAGCATAGGCATGAACACTGAAGCTTTCTTT. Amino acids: CASSIKSIGMNTEAFF. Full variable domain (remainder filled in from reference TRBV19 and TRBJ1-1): DGGITQSPKYLFRKEGQNVTLSCEQNLNHDAMYWYRQDPGQGLRLIYYSQIVNDFQKGDIAEGYSVSREKKESFPLTVTSAQKNPTAFYLCASSIKSIGMNTEAFFGQGTRLTVV.